This TCR beta chain was sequenced for a study of PD-L1 blockade in urothelial cancer. Whole-study context: Prior chemotherapy ranged from 0 to 3 regimens per patient. Analyzed time points were 3 weeks (second dose) and 6 weeks after therapy began.

This clone has at least ten counts. Only in-frame clones appear in the TCRdb table, and some are missing; sequencing was by immunoSEQ multiplex PCR. Among 30,000 to 35,000 clones listed, roughly 84% were seen once. V was trimmed by 4 bases and J by 0 bases, leaving 13 bases between them. CDR1 and CDR2 from the germline V gene are SEHNR and FQNEAQ (reference sequence). The CDR3 contains 17 residues. The sample in question was PBMCs, obtained around atezolizumab (anti-PD-L1) treatment. The rearrangement links TRBV7-9 to TRBJ1-6; no firm D call. This clonotype was sampled from a man aged 60 to 69 with urothelial cancer. CDR3 region: CASSSTQRSSYNSPLHF. The CDR3 region has the DNA TGTGCCAGCAGCTCCACCCAGCGGAGCTCCTATAATTCACCCCTCCACTTT.